One and the same sample provided the 12 T cell receptor beta chains below, sequenced in a study of blood T cell repertoires in COVID-19. The table came from immunoSEQ multiplex PCR; TCRdb's copy has only in-frame clones and leaves some out. The sample lists some 62,000 clones; about three quarters were seen once. The specimen was peripheral blood. The origin of the receptors is a human donor in a cohort sampled during active COVID-19.

The chain recombines TRBV9 with TRBJ2-3, with 8 positions matching TRBD2. This CDR3 region has 16 residues. Germline V gives CDR1 SGDLS, CDR2 YYNGEE. V was pared by 0 bases and J by 1 base, with 4 bases of the junction left unmatched. The CDR3 loop reads CASSVAASGRTDTQYF. The DNA for the CDR3 is TGTGCCAGCAGCGTAGCGGCTAGCGGGCGCACAGATACGCAGTATTTT.

By proportion, this clone is medium-sized. This chain uses TRBV28 with TRBJ1-5, with 10 bases fitting TRBD1. Germline assignment: CDR1 MDHEN and CDR2 SYDVKM. CDR3 length equals 17 residues. V shed 1 base and J 1 base; nucleotides not matched to a gene: 4. The CDR3 protein is CASSLSRGQGSNQPQHF. In nucleotides, the CDR3 is TGTGCCAGCAGTTTATCGAGGGGACAGGGGAGCAATCAGCCCCAGCATTTT. The whole variable domain, filled in from reference TRBV28 and TRBJ1-5, reads DVKVTQSSRYLVKRTGEKVFLECVQDMDHENMFWYRQDPGLGLRLIYFSYDVKMKEKGDIPEGYSVSREKKERFSLILESASTNQTSMYLCASSLSRGQGSNQPQHFGDGTRLSIL.

The rearrangement links TRBV5-1 to TRBJ2-2; possible D gene TRBD1, 6 bases. CDR3 size: 15 residues. Between the trimmed V and J ends, which lost 1 base and 2 bases, there was a span of 9 bases. Germline V lookup: CDR1 SGHRS, CDR2 YFSETQ. CDR3: CASSLMDRNTGELFF. CDR3 sequence (DNA): TGCGCCAGCAGCTTGATGGACAGAAACACCGGGGAGCTGTTTTTT.

This chain joins TRBV5-1 and TRBJ2-5; 7 positions agree with TRBD2. Trimming took 2 bases from V and 3 from J; bases not matched to a gene: 10. The germline CDR1 and CDR2 sequences are SGHRS and YFSETQ. This CDR3 is built from 16 residues. The CDR3 sequence: CASSFGTGGTEETQYF. DNA of the CDR3: TGCGCCAGCAGCTTCGGGACGGGGGGTACGGAAGAGACCCAGTACTTC.

The genes are TRBV19 and TRBJ2-7, with a possible D match to TRBD1 (5 bases). The V end lost 7 bases, the J end lost 2 bases, and 15 bases lay between the germline ends. The CDR3 spans 14 residues. Germline values: CDR1 LNHDA, CDR2 SQIVND (reference sequence). CDR3 sequence: CASKLRQSTYEQYF. The CDR3 nucleotides read TGTGCCAGTAAACTCAGACAGTCAACCTACGAGCAGTACTTC.

For the CDR3, the DNA is TGCGCCAGCAGCCCTGGGGGCTCAACTAATGAAAAACTGTTTTTT. The encoded protein is CASSPGGSTNEKLFF. The chain couples TRBV5-1 to TRBJ1-4, with D possibly being TRBD1 (6 bases). The CDR3 runs 15 residues. Germline V CDR1 and CDR2: SGHRS, YFSETQ. V was cut by 4 bases and J by 0 bases, with 10 bases left in between.

V gene TRBV6-5 combines with J gene TRBJ2-2; a possible D gene is TRBD1 (6 bases). The germline V gene encodes CDR1 MNHEY and CDR2 SVGAGI. CDR3 size: 14 residues. Trimming removed 2 bases from V and 7 bases from J, with 11 bases in between. Here the CDR3 DNA reads TGTGCCAGCAGTTACGTGGGGGCTGGCGGGGAGCTGTTTTTT. This sequence encodes CASSYVGAGGELFF.

This chain joins TRBV6-5 and TRBJ2-7; 8 bases are a match to TRBD1. Per the germline V gene, CDR1 is MNHEY and CDR2 is SVGAGI. Trimming cost V 6 bases and J 4 bases; bases outside gene matches: 8. CDR3 length equals 14 residues. The CDR3 spells CASRLSGGVYEQYF. CDR3 bases: TGTGCCAGCAGACTTTCAGGGGGCGTTTACGAGCAGTACTTC.

V is TRBV29-1 and J is TRBJ1-1; 7 bases align to TRBD1. The ends lost 6 bases at V and 2 bases at J; junction bases unmatched: 18. Germline V gives CDR1 SQVTM, CDR2 ANQGSEA. The CDR3 loop spans 17 amino acids. The DNA for the CDR3 is TGCAGCGTAGCAAAACCCAAGAGAACAGGGGACAACACTGAAGCTTTCTTT. Protein product: CSVAKPKRTGDNTEAFF.

The J gene is TRBJ2-2, the V gene TRBV29-1; D gene ambiguous. V was trimmed by 4 bases and J by 6 bases, leaving 6 bases between them. Germline CDR1 reads SQVTM; CDR2 reads ANQGSEA. CDR3 length: 11 amino acids. The CDR3 nucleotides read TGCAGCGTTGGAAGCCCCGGGGAGCTGTTTTTT. This translates into CSVGSPGELFF.

The genes are TRBV30 and TRBJ2-6; D is unresolved. V lost 1 base and J lost 1, with 8 bases in between. Germline V lookup: CDR1 GTSNPN, CDR2 SVGIG (reference sequence). CDR3 length: 15 amino acids. The CDR3 sequence: CAWSGGHSGANVLTF. The CDR3 nucleotides read TGTGCCTGGAGTGGAGGCCATTCTGGGGCCAACGTCCTGACTTTC.

The chain employs TRBV5-1 and TRBJ2-2; 7 nucleotides match TRBD1. This CDR3 region has 15 residues. Losses at the gene ends were 5 bases for V and 0 bases for J; bases not matched to a gene: 4. In germline, CDR1 is SGHRS, CDR2 YFSETQ. CDR3 sequence (DNA): TGCGCCAGCAGAACCGACAGGGCGAACACCGGGGAGCTGTTTTTT. It translates to CASRTDRANTGELFF.